This T cell receptor (beta chain) was captured by sequencing in a study of graft-versus-host responses after intestinal transplantation. On this clone itself: The antigen remains undetermined.

Clones were read by immunoSEQ multiplex PCR, and TCRdb kept only the in-frame ones, dropping some. The sample records tens of thousands of clones, about 80% being singletons. The source was unstimulated CD4+ T cells sorted from spleen or lymph node cells, collected before transplant. This clonotype was obtained from a human donor who was the organ donor for an intestinal transplant.

In DNA, the CDR3 is TGTGCCTGGAGCTCACCACGGACAGCCATTTACGAGCAGTACGTC. The encoded protein is CAWSSPRTAIYEQYV. This chain connects TRBV30 to TRBJ2-7; D is perhaps TRBD1 (6 bases). CDR3 size: 15 residues. Trimming took 3 bases from V and 4 from J, leaving 19 bases between them. Germline CDR1 reads GTSNPN; CDR2 reads SVGIG (reference sequence).